Reported below is one TCR beta chain. PCR primers comprised 60 Vbeta and 13 Jbeta primers. Here immunoSEQ multiplex PCR was the method, and the copy in TCRdb shows in-frame clones only, minus some. This table holds roughly 120,000 clones, around 80% found once. Healthy bone marrow donors supplied every sample. This entry belongs to a study of cytomegalovirus exposure and HLA in healthy donors. This CDR3 region has 15 residues. J lost 5 bases, V lost 0 bases, and 3 bases had no gene match. Germline V gene data show CDR1 as LGHNA and CDR2 as YSLEER. The sequence came from a woman aged 55 to 70 in good health and CMV-seropositive. Sequenced sample: PBMCs. The rearrangement uses TRBV4-3 and TRBJ2-3; TRBD1 matches at 9 bases. CDR3 in amino acids: CASSQDGTGLDTQYF. The CDR3 nucleotides read TGCGCCAGCAGCCAAGACGGGACAGGGTTAGATACGCAGTATTTT.